Below, 12 T cell receptor beta chains from the same sample are listed, as sequenced in a study of shared clonotypes between healthy human individuals. Assay: immunoSEQ multiplex PCR; the TCRdb copy retains only in-frame clones and omits some. The sample lists about 460,000 clones; approximately 80% were seen once. The specimen sequenced was PBMCs. Receptors were obtained from a woman aged 40 to 50 in good health. Some clones in this sample may be carry-over from other donors' samples.

In DNA form, the CDR3 reads TGTGCCAGCAGTCCTAGCCCAGCGAGCTCCTACGAGCAGTACTTC. The encoded protein is CASSPSPASSYEQYF. The V and J genes are TRBV5-6 and TRBJ2-7; D might be TRBD2 (5 bases). Looked up from germline, CDR1 is SGHDT and CDR2 is YYEEEE. Deletions cut 5 bases from V and 0 bases from J, with 15 bases between. This CDR3 comprises 15 residues.

The rearrangement uses TRBV6-1 and TRBJ2-5; 7 bases align to TRBD1. The CDR3 runs 14 residues. Germline CDR1 reads MNHNS; CDR2 reads SASEGT. V was pared by 4 bases and J by 6 bases, with 8 bases of the junction left unmatched. The CDR3 nucleotides read TGTGCCAGCAGTGCCGTACAGGGGTCACAGACCCAGTACTTC. As protein: CASSAVQGSQTQYF.

The chain links TRBV19 to TRBJ1-5; 7 bases align to TRBD1. Germline CDR1 is LNHDA and CDR2 is SQIVND (reference sequence). The CDR3 consists of 12 residues. V lost 6 bases to trimming and J lost 7 bases; unmatched junction nucleotides: 3. The CDR3 reads CASRTGPQPQHF. Here the CDR3 DNA reads TGTGCCAGTAGGACAGGGCCCCAGCCCCAGCATTTT.

The gene calls are TRBV5-1 and TRBJ2-5; 8 nucleotides agree with TRBD1. V was pared by 0 bases and J by 5 bases, with 9 bases of the junction left unmatched. There are 16 residues in the CDR3. Germline V gene data show CDR1 as SGHRS and CDR2 as YFSETQ. CDR3 DNA sequence: TGCGCCAGCAGCTTGGAGGGACAGGCGAATTTTGAGACCCAGTACTTC. Translated: CASSLEGQANFETQYF.

The V and J genes are TRBV5-4 and TRBJ1-2; 8 bases match TRBD1. V gave up 4 bases and J gave up 5 bases; unmatched junction bases: 10. The germline V gene has CDR1 SGHNT and CDR2 YYREEE (reference sequence). The CDR3 is 15 amino acids. The DNA of the CDR3 is TGTGCCAGCAGCCCTCCCGACAGGGGAGGATATGGCTACACCTTC. It specifies CASSPPDRGGYGYTF.

V gene TRBV5-4 combines with J gene TRBJ2-1; D unclear. Germline CDR1 and CDR2: SGHNT and YYREEE (reference sequence). The ends were cut back, 4 bases at V and 8 bases at J, with 13 bases in the middle. The CDR3 sequence is 13 residues long. This chain's CDR3 is CASSQPPLDEQFF. CDR3 DNA: TGTGCCAGCAGCCAACCACCCCTCGATGAGCAGTTCTTC.

The chain joins TRBV28 to TRBJ2-1; 9 nucleotides line up with TRBD2. The germline CDR1 and CDR2 sequences are MDHEN and SYDVKM. Trimming took 3 bases from V and 6 from J; bases not matched to a gene: 12. The CDR3 extends over 17 amino acids. CDR3 bases: TGTGCCAGCAGTTTCTTCGGCGCGGGAGGGCCAATCAATGAGCAGTTCTTC. It yields the protein CASSFFGAGGPINEQFF.

V usage is TRBV7-6 and J usage is TRBJ2-7; a possible D gene is TRBD1 (5 bases). This CDR3 is built from 15 residues. Per the germline V gene, CDR1 is SGHVS and CDR2 is FNYEAQ. Trimming removed 1 base from V and 0 bases from J, with 10 bases in between. In nucleotides, the CDR3 is TGTGCCAGCAGCTTAGATACAGGTAGCTCCTACGAGCAGTACTTC. Amino acids: CASSLDTGSSYEQYF.

Note on this clone: Given a far larger clone just one base away, this is likely a sequencing read error. The same CDR3 also results from other DNA sequences found in this sample. The chain joins TRBV30 to TRBJ2-5; a possible D gene is TRBD1 (5 bases). Germline values: CDR1 GTSNPN, CDR2 SVGIG (reference sequence). The length of the CDR3 is 15 residues. The CDR3 is CAWSVLGHGQETQYF. The CDR3 region has the DNA TGTGCCTGGAGTGTACTCGGACACGGCCAAGAGACCCAATACTTC. Complete variable domain (other parts from reference TRBV30 and TRBJ2-5): SQTIHQWPATLVQPVGSPLSLECTVEGTSNPNLYWYRQAAGRGLQLLFYSVGIGQISSEVPQNLSASRPQDRQFILSSKKLLLSDSGFYLCAWSVLGHGQETQYFGPGTRLLVL.

This chain joins TRBV7-9 and TRBJ2-6, with TRBD2 matching 13 bases. Unmatched junction bases numbered 4, after V lost 4 bases and J lost 1 base. Germline-derived CDR1 and CDR2 are SEHNR and FQNEAQ (reference sequence). This CDR3 is built from 18 residues. The CDR3 protein is CASSSPTSGGSGANVLTF. The DNA of the CDR3 is TGTGCCAGCAGCTCCCCGACTAGCGGGGGGTCTGGGGCCAACGTCCTGACTTTC.

The chain is built from TRBV28 and TRBJ1-2, with a possible D match to TRBD1 (6 bases). The V gene lost 5 bases and the J gene lost 0 bases, with 16 bases spanning the gap. CDR1 MDHEN and CDR2 SYDVKM come from the germline V gene. The CDR3 extends over 16 amino acids. The CDR3 nucleotides are TGTGCCAGCAGTCCCAACAGGGACCGACCTAACTATGGCTACACCTTC. Encoded protein: CASSPNRDRPNYGYTF.

A remark on this clone: This sequence is one base from a far larger clone and is likely a read error. The genes are TRBV27 and TRBJ2-1, with 13 bases identical to TRBD2. CDR1 and CDR2 from the germline V gene are MNHEY and SMNVEV (reference sequence). V was pared by 3 bases and J by 8 bases, with 4 bases of the junction left unmatched. CDR3 length: 15 amino acids. DNA for the CDR3: TGTGCCAGCAGTTTTCGGACTAGCGGGAGAGATGAGCAGTTCTTC. This gives the protein CASSFRTSGRDEQFF.